Below, one TCR beta chain is given with its context. CDR1 and CDR2 (germline): LNHDA, SQIVND (reference sequence). V was clipped by 4 bases and J by 8 bases, with 12 bases between them. There are 13 residues in the CDR3. This specimen belongs to a study of blood T cell repertoires in COVID-19. Across the whole study: Acute and convalescent COVID-19 samples came from the United States, Italy and Spain.

Sequenced by immunoSEQ multiplex PCR; TCRdb stores in-frame clones only, minus some. The table shows about 100,000 clones, with over 60% occurring only once. The TCR sequence derives from a man aged 45-65 years who had recovered from COVID-19. Sequencing used peripheral blood. The chain carries TRBV19 and TRBJ2-1; weak D call: TRBD2 (5 bases). The CDR3 sequence is CASSTVRGYEQFF. In DNA, the CDR3 is TGTGCCAGTAGTACTGTGAGAGGGTATGAGCAGTTCTTC.